This TCR beta chain is from a study of cytomegalovirus exposure and HLA in healthy donors. PCR employed 60 Vbeta and 13 Jbeta primers. The method was immunoSEQ multiplex PCR; TCRdb's version includes in-frame clones alone and lacks a portion of them. This table holds about 140,000 clones, around 80% found once. The receptor's source is a man aged 30-40 years in good health and CMV-seronegative. The sequencing sample was made of PBMCs.

The DNA for the CDR3 is TGCGCCAGCAGTTTACAGGGGGCGCTGGCAGATACGCAGTATTTT. Translation: CASSLQGALADTQYF. The chain joins TRBV5-1 to TRBJ2-3; 9 bases are a match to TRBD1. The CDR3 length is 15 residues. The ends lost 5 bases at V and 4 bases at J; junction bases unmatched: 8. Germline loops: CDR1 SGHRS, CDR2 YFSETQ.